This T cell receptor (beta chain) came from a study of technical replicates of blood from several donors. V lost 3 bases, J lost 15 bases, and 18 bases lay in between. CDR1 is MDHEN and CDR2 is SYDVKM in the germline V gene. This CDR3 has 13 residues. This table comes from immunoSEQ multiplex PCR, and its TCRdb copy is limited to in-frame clones, with some not included. This sample has fewer than 90,000 clones; about 92% occur once, and the top ten carry less than 0.3%. The sequenced material came from T cells isolated from PBMCs. This TCR was sampled from a human donor in good health. V gene TRBV28 combines with J gene TRBJ1-5; a weak D match, TRBD1 (6 bases). CDR3 coding DNA: TGTGCCAGCAGTTTGGTAACAGGGTCCATTCCGCATTTT. This translates into CASSLVTGSIPHF.